A single sample gave rise to the 26 T cell receptor beta chains below, sequenced in a study of blood T cell repertoires in COVID-19. TCRdb's copy holds only in-frame clones and misses some; the assay was immunoSEQ multiplex PCR. The sample includes 300,000 to 350,000 clones, approximately 83% of them seen just once. Sequencing used PBMCs or T cells enriched from blood (not recorded which). These TCRs come from a man in his thirties or forties who had recovered from COVID-19.

The rearrangement links TRBV19 to TRBJ2-7; 8 bases align to TRBD1. V shed 4 bases, J shed 3 bases, and the junction held 5 bases outside the gene matches. Per the germline V gene, CDR1 is LNHDA and CDR2 is SQIVND (reference sequence). CDR3 length: 14 amino acids. The CDR3 spells CASSRTGRFYEQYF. CDR3 nucleotide sequence: TGTGCCAGTAGTAGGACAGGGAGATTCTACGAGCAGTACTTC.

This clone turned up a few times. The V gene is TRBV2, the J gene TRBJ2-1; 7 nucleotides line up with TRBD1. The CDR3 is 12 residues long. The J segment lost 7 bases and the V segment lost 7 bases, leaving 4 bases of the junction unmatched. Germline CDR1 is SNHLY and CDR2 is FYNNEI. DNA for the CDR3: TGTGCCAGCACATCACAGGGGAATGAGCAGTTCTTC. This translates into CASTSQGNEQFF.

The rearrangement uses TRBV9 and TRBJ1-5, with 7 bases identical to TRBD1. Germline CDR1 SGDLS, CDR2 YYNGEE. J gave up 7 bases and V 4 bases, and 11 bases lay outside the gene matches. There are 15 residues in the CDR3. CDR3 bases: TGTGCCAGCAGCTTCACCGGGACAGTGGGGCAGCCCCAGCATTTT. It codes for CASSFTGTVGQPQHF.

This clone was counted only a few times. In the same sample, other DNA sequences code for this CDR3. J is TRBJ2-7 and V is TRBV11-2, with 10 positions matching TRBD1. Germline assignment: CDR1 SGHAT and CDR2 FQNNGV. V lost 1 base and J lost 1; bases outside the gene matches: 1. This CDR3 comprises 15 residues. CDR3 DNA sequence: TGTGCCAGCAGCTTAGGGACAGGGGGATCCTACGAGCAGTACTTC. Its translation is CASSLGTGGSYEQYF.

As regards this clone: The same CDR3 also results from other DNA sequences found in this sample. The chain has TRBV20-1 and TRBJ1-1; the D gene is possibly TRBD1 (6 bases). V was cut by 3 bases and J by 4 bases, with 9 bases left in between. This CDR3 is 12 amino acids long. Per germline, CDR1 DFQATT and CDR2 SNEGSKA (reference sequence). The CDR3 DNA reads TGCAGTGCTAGTAGAGGGGGCACTGAAGCTTTCTTT. Translated, it gives CSASRGGTEAFF.

This clone has only one observation. The V and J genes are TRBV30 and TRBJ1-3, with D unresolved. Trimming left V 0 bases short and J 9 bases short, with 21 bases between. CDR1 and CDR2 from the germline V gene are GTSNPN and SVGIG (reference sequence). This CDR3 comprises 16 residues. CDR3 coding DNA: TGTGCCTGGAGTGTGACGGCAGGCCGGCGGGGAGGCACCATATATTTT. The encoded protein is CAWSVTAGRRGGTIYF.

The chain is built from TRBV12-3 or TRBV12-4 and TRBJ1-1, with D unclear. V was shortened by 8 bases and J by 1 base, with 11 bases between the two germline ends. The CDR3 is made up of 13 amino acids. The CDR3 region has the DNA TGTGCCAGCGAGACTACAAGGAACACTGAAGCTTTCTTT. Amino acids: CASETTRNTEAFF.

This chain uses TRBV7-8 with TRBJ2-7; TRBD2 aligns across 12 bases. The J segment lost 4 bases and the V segment lost 6 bases, leaving 7 bases of the junction unmatched. The CDR3 has 15 residues. In germline, CDR1 is SGHVS, CDR2 FQNEAQ. In nucleotides, the CDR3 is TGTGCCAGCAGTAGGTCTAGCGGGGGGGGATACGAGCAGTACTTC. Translating gives CASSRSSGGGYEQYF.

V and J are TRBV5-1 and TRBJ1-2, with D unresolved. The CDR3 runs 13 residues. Per the germline V gene, CDR1 is SGHRS and CDR2 is YFSETQ. The V end lost 2 bases, the J end lost 4 bases, and 9 bases lay between the germline ends. The CDR3 loop is CASSFRLGYGYTF. The CDR3 nucleotides are TGCGCCAGCAGCTTCCGTCTCGGCTATGGCTACACCTTC.

This chain joins TRBV4-1 and TRBJ2-5; possibly TRBD1 for D (6 bases). Germline V gene data show CDR1 as MGHRA and CDR2 as YSYEKL. This CDR3 contains 14 residues. Between the trimmed V and J ends, which lost 4 bases and 2 bases, there was a span of 11 bases. CDR3 protein: CASSLGAQQETQYF. The CDR3 nucleotides are TGCGCCAGCAGCCTGGGGGCCCAACAAGAGACCCAGTACTTC.

The chain is built from TRBV7-3 and TRBJ1-2, with D possibly TRBD1 on 6 matching bases. Trimming left V 5 bases short and J 4 bases short, with 14 bases between. The CDR3 runs to 14 residues. Germline CDR1 SGHTA, CDR2 FQGTGA. Here the CDR3 reads CASSPSRDTYGYTF. CDR3 bases: TGTGCCAGCAGCCCCTCTAGGGACACCTATGGCTACACCTTC.

The rearrangement joins TRBV3-1 (or the pseudogene TRBV3-2) to TRBJ1-3, with no clear D. This CDR3 spans 15 amino acids. The germline gives CDR1 LGHDT, CDR2 YNNKEL (reference sequence). Between the trimmed V and J ends, which lost 9 bases and 0 bases, there was a span of 15 bases. As DNA, the CDR3 is TGTGCCAGTTCGGAGACCATGAGCTCTGGAAACACCATATATTTT. Protein sequence: CASSETMSSGNTIYF.

The rearrangement uses TRBV7-9 and TRBJ1-1; 9 positions agree with TRBD1. This CDR3 spans 17 amino acids. After removal of 5 bases from V and 1 base from J, the junction contained 11 bases not matched to a gene. Germline-derived CDR1 and CDR2 are SEHNR and FQNEAQ (reference sequence). In DNA form, the CDR3 reads TGTGCCAGCAGCCCCTACGTGGGGACAGGGCCGAACACTGAAGCTTTCTTT. Encoded protein: CASSPYVGTGPNTEAFF.

V and J are TRBV15 and TRBJ2-3, with 10 bases that match TRBD2. The CDR3 runs to 16 residues. The ends lost 0 bases at V and 5 bases at J; junction bases unmatched: 5. Germline CDR1 reads LNHNV; CDR2 reads YYDKDF (reference sequence). CDR3 nucleotide sequence: TGTGCCACCAGCAGAGATACTAGCGGGGCAGGAGATACGCAGTATTTT. Translated, it gives CATSRDTSGAGDTQYF.

The chain uses TRBV11-1 and TRBJ1-6, with D hard to call. V was clipped by 3 bases and J by 7 bases, with 7 bases between them. CDR3 length equals 13 residues. Germline-derived CDR1 and CDR2 are SGHAT and FQDESV (reference sequence). The CDR3 spells CASSFYPNSPLHF. CDR3 in DNA: TGTGCCAGCAGCTTCTACCCCAATTCACCCCTCCACTTT.

The chain recombines TRBV18 with TRBJ1-2, with TRBD1 as a possible D gene (6 bases). CDR3 length: 14 amino acids. Germline CDR1 reads KGHSH; CDR2 reads LQKENI. V was pared by 4 bases and J by 3 bases, with 12 bases between. The CDR3 DNA is TGTGCCAGCTCACTCCAGTCAGGGGACTATGGCTACACCTTC. Its translation is CASSLQSGDYGYTF. The full variable domain, rest sourced from reference TRBV18 and TRBJ1-2, is NAGVMQNPRHLVRRRGQEARLRCSPMKGHSHVYWYRQLPEEGLKFMVYLQKENIIDESGMPKERFSAEFPKEGPSILRIQQVVRGDSAAYFCASSLQSGDYGYTFGSGTRLTVV.

This chain connects TRBV5-1 to TRBJ2-5, with 8 positions matching TRBD2. The CDR3 has 14 amino acids. CDR1 is SGHRS and CDR2 is YFSETQ in the germline V gene. V lost 4 bases to trimming and J lost 5 bases; unmatched junction nucleotides: 7. In DNA, the CDR3 is TGCGCCAGCAGCCAGGCTAGCGGGTCGGAGACCCAGTACTTC. It encodes CASSQASGSETQYF.

The rearrangement joins TRBV2 to TRBJ2-1, with TRBD1 matching over 8 bases. The CDR3 spans 11 residues. The V gene's germline CDR1 is SNHLY and CDR2 FYNNEI. The J segment lost 10 bases and the V segment lost 6 bases, leaving 2 bases of the junction unmatched. The CDR3 is CASRGQDEQFF. The CDR3 nucleotides are TGTGCCAGCAGGGGACAGGACGAGCAGTTCTTC.

The chain joins TRBV10-3 to TRBJ1-2; unclear D gene. CDR1 and CDR2 (germline): ENHRY, SYGVKD. The CDR3 has 13 residues. Trimming removed 9 bases from V and 0 bases from J, with 11 bases in between. CDR3 bases: TGTGCCATAGCGACGGAAACTAACTATGGCTACACCTTC. Amino acids: CAIATETNYGYTF.

The V and J genes are TRBV27 and TRBJ2-2, with 9 positions matching TRBD2. The CDR3 covers 17 residues. V lost 5 bases to trimming and J lost 2 bases; unmatched junction nucleotides: 9. Looked up from germline, CDR1 is MNHEY and CDR2 is SMNVEV (reference sequence). The CDR3 DNA reads TGTGCCAGCAGTCCTATAGCGGGGGCTTTAAACACCGGGGAGCTGTTTTTT. Translation: CASSPIAGALNTGELFF.

In DNA form, the CDR3 reads TGTGCCAGCAGTAAAAACCTGGACTGGGCCTATGGCTACACCTTC. Translation: CASSKNLDWAYGYTF. This chain uses TRBV6-5 with TRBJ1-2; D is unresolved. The germline V gene encodes CDR1 MNHEY and CDR2 SVGAGI. This CDR3 has 15 amino acids. Between the trimmed V and J ends, which lost 5 bases and 4 bases, there was a span of 17 bases.

The V gene is TRBV5-4, the J gene TRBJ1-2; 8 bases line up with TRBD1. The junction had 15 bases not matched to a gene; V was cut back by 3 bases and J by 8 bases. The CDR3 totals 16 residues. Germline CDR1 reads SGHNT; CDR2 reads YYREEE (reference sequence). The CDR3 spells CASSSPGQVLFYGYTF. CDR3 sequence (DNA): TGTGCCAGCAGCTCTCCGGGACAGGTTTTATTTTACGGCTACACCTTC.

J is TRBJ2-3 and V is TRBV7-2; 11 nucleotides line up with TRBD2. From germline, CDR1 is SGHTA and CDR2 FQGNSA. The CDR3 is 15 residues long. V trimming: 5 bases; J trimming: 11 bases; junction bases outside the gene matches: 12. DNA of the CDR3: TGTGCCAGCAGCCGTAGCGGGGGGGCCTTCGCCCAGCAGTATTTT. It encodes CASSRSGGAFAQQYF.

The chain couples TRBV25-1 to TRBJ2-5; D uncertain. In germline, CDR1 is MGHDK, CDR2 SYGVNS. The CDR3 totals 11 residues. The V and J ends lost 5 bases and 5 bases respectively, with 6 bases between them. The CDR3 sequence: CASSQWETQYF. The CDR3 nucleotides are TGTGCCAGCAGTCAGTGGGAGACCCAGTACTTC.

The chain has TRBV4-1 and TRBJ1-4; D unresolved. Germline V gene sequence: CDR1 MGHRA, CDR2 YSYEKL. This CDR3 has 16 amino acids. Trimming removed 2 bases from V and 7 bases from J, with 17 bases in between. In DNA, the CDR3 is TGCGCCAGCAGCCAAAGATCATCCGCCCGGGGTGAAAAACTGTTTTTT. This translates into CASSQRSSARGEKLFF.

The chain recombines TRBV7-8 with TRBJ2-6, with D uncertain. The length of the CDR3 is 18 residues. Germline CDR1 is SGHVS and CDR2 is FQNEAQ. V was cut by 6 bases and J by 0 bases, with 18 bases left in between. CDR3 sequence: CASRLTGLDFSGANVLTF. The DNA for the CDR3 is TGTGCCAGCAGGCTAACGGGTCTCGATTTCTCTGGGGCCAACGTCCTGACTTTC.